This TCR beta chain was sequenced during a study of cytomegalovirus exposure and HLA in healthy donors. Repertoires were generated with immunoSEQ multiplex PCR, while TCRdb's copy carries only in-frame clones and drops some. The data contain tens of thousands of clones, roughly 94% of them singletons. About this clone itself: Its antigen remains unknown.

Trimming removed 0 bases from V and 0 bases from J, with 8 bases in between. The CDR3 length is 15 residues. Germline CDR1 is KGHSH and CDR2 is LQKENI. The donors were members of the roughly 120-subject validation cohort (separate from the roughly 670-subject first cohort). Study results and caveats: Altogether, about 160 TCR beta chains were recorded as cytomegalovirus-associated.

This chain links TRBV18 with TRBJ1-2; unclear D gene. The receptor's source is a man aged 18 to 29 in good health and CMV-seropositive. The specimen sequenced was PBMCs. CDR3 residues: CASSPPLPTNYGYTF. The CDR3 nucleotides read TGTGCCAGCTCACCACCACTCCCCACTAACTATGGCTACACCTTC.